This T cell receptor (beta chain) originates from a study of identifying expanded T cells in peripheral blood. Findings and limits, study-wide: About 1.3 clones differed between technical replicates, versus 16.4 and 19 over time.

V was shortened by 5 bases and J by 7 bases, with 20 bases between the two germline ends. Germline CDR1 SGDLS, CDR2 YYNGEE. The CDR3 totals 15 residues. No infections or other immune events were documented during collection. Remarks on this clone: Its antigen is not known.

Method: immunoSEQ multiplex PCR; TCRdb's copy keeps in-frame clones and lacks some. The repertoire holds 45,000 to 75,000 clones, with under 85% as singletons. The V call is TRBV9, the J call TRBJ2-3, with D unresolved. Sample: blood. The origin of this receptor is a person aged 18 to 75 in good health. The CDR3 loop reads CASSDRDLKGNTQYF. Here the CDR3 DNA reads TGTGCCAGCAGTGATCGCGATTTAAAAGGGAATACGCAGTATTTT.